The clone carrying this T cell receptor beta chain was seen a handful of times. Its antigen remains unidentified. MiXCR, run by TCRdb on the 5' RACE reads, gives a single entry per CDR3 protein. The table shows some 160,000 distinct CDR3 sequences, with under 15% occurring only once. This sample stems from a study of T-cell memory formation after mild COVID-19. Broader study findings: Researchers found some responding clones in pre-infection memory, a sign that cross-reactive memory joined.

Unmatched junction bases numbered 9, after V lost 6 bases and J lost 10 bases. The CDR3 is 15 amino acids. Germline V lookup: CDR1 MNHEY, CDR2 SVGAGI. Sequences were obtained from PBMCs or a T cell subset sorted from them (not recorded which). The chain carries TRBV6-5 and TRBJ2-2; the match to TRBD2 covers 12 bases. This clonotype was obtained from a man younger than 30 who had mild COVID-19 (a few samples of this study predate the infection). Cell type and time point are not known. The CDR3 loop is CASRASGGASQELFF. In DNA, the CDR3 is TGTGCCAGCAGGGCTAGCGGGGGGGCCTCCCAGGAGCTGTTTTTT.